Below, 13 T cell receptor beta chains from the same sample are listed, as sequenced in a study of CD8+ T cells in alopecia areata. Following RNA extraction, reverse transcription yielded cDNA that acted as the sequencing template. Using immunoSEQ multiplex PCR, the repertoire was profiled, and TCRdb retains in-frame clones only, with some absent. The data hold approximately 98,000 clones, with roughly 64% observed a single time. Source material: CD8+ T cells sorted from blood. These TCRs come from a human donor in good health.

The chain employs TRBV7-8 and TRBJ1-5; D unresolved. CDR3 length equals 15 residues. Germline CDR1 and CDR2: SGHVS and FQNEAQ. Trimming cost V 1 base and J 1 base, with 8 bases left between them. In DNA, the CDR3 is TGTGCCAGCAGCTTAGGTCCCAGAAGCAATCAGCCCCAGCATTTT. Its translation: CASSLGPRSNQPQHF.

This sequence joins TRBV7-2 and TRBJ2-7, with TRBD1 matching 10 bases. J was trimmed by 3 bases and V by 5 bases; bases with no gene match: 4. This CDR3 comprises 14 residues. Germline CDR1 is SGHTA and CDR2 is FQGNSA. In nucleotides, the CDR3 is TGTGCCAGCAGCACCGGGACAGGGGTCTACGAGCAGTACTTC. Its protein product is CASSTGTGVYEQYF.

This CDR3 is CASSLAQGEANEQFF. CDR3 nucleotide sequence: TGTGCCAGCAGCTTGGCACAGGGGGAAGCCAATGAGCAGTTCTTC. This chain uses TRBV7-9 with TRBJ2-1; 8 nucleotides line up with TRBD1. CDR3 length: 15 amino acids. CDR1 SEHNR and CDR2 FQNEAQ come from the germline V gene (reference sequence). V shed 3 bases and J 6 bases; nucleotides not matched to a gene: 7.

In this sample, this clone turned up many times. The chain employs TRBV9 and TRBJ2-7, with D possibly TRBD1 on 5 matching bases. V lost 2 bases and J 5 bases, leaving 17 bases between the germline ends. The length of the CDR3 is 15 residues. From germline, CDR1 is SGDLS and CDR2 YYNGEE. Written as DNA, the CDR3 is TGTGCCAGCAGCGTGTGGGGCAGTGTTACGGACGAGCAGTACTTC. Translated: CASSVWGSVTDEQYF.

This sequence joins TRBV9 and TRBJ2-5; a weak D match, TRBD2 (6 bases). Germline assignment: CDR1 SGDLS and CDR2 YYNGEE. V was trimmed by 4 bases and J by 7 bases, leaving 11 bases between them. This CDR3 has 12 amino acids. This chain's CDR3 is CASSPAGGTQYF. The CDR3 bases are TGTGCCAGCAGCCCCGCCGGGGGGACCCAGTACTTC.

The J gene is TRBJ2-3, the V gene TRBV7-9, with 12 nucleotides matching TRBD1. CDR1 is SEHNR, CDR2 FQNEAQ, per germline (reference sequence). The CDR3 is 17 amino acids. V lost 5 bases and J lost 2; bases outside the gene matches: 8. CDR3: CASSQTPGQGATDTQYF. The CDR3 bases are TGTGCCAGCAGCCAGACACCGGGACAGGGGGCCACAGATACGCAGTATTTT.

V usage is TRBV6-1 and J usage is TRBJ2-7, with 7 nucleotides matching TRBD1. The ends lost 5 bases at V and 2 bases at J; junction bases unmatched: 6. The CDR3 covers 14 residues. Per the germline V gene, CDR1 is MNHNS and CDR2 is SASEGT. As DNA, the CDR3 is TGTGCCAGCAGTATCCAGGGGGTCACCTACGAGCAGTACTTC. This encodes CASSIQGVTYEQYF.

The chain has TRBV29-1 and TRBJ1-2; D not resolved. Looked up from germline, CDR1 is SQVTM and CDR2 is ANQGSEA. This CDR3 region has 15 residues. V was clipped by 1 base and J by 0 bases, with 12 bases between them. CDR3 loop: CSVEVPSGANYGYTF. In DNA, the CDR3 is TGCAGCGTTGAAGTTCCCTCCGGGGCTAACTATGGCTACACCTTC.

In its sample, this clone was seen a few times. This specimen includes other DNA sequences encoding the same CDR3. The V gene is TRBV13, the J gene TRBJ1-1, with D possibly being TRBD1 (6 bases). With 3 bases removed from V and 1 base from J, the gap between germline ends came to 9 bases. Germline CDR1 PRHDT, CDR2 FYEKMQ (reference sequence). The CDR3 is made up of 14 amino acids. CDR3 protein: CASSFRTENTEAFF. Written as DNA, the CDR3 is TGTGCCAGCAGCTTCAGGACAGAGAACACTGAAGCTTTCTTT.

The chain has TRBV28 and TRBJ1-4; D is undetermined. The CDR3 runs to 14 residues. The V end was cut by 1 base, the J end by 7 bases, with 10 bases between. Germline V gene lookup returns CDR1 MDHEN and CDR2 SYDVKM. The CDR3 spells CASSLSVWVEKLFF. The CDR3 region has the DNA TGTGCCAGCAGTTTATCTGTATGGGTTGAAAAACTGTTTTTT.

This chain connects TRBV6-5 to TRBJ2-5, with 8 bases fitting TRBD1. Germline V lookup: CDR1 MNHEY, CDR2 SVGAGI. V shed 9 bases, J shed 5 bases, and the junction held 11 bases outside the gene matches. The CDR3 is 14 residues long. DNA of the CDR3: TGTGCCAGTCACCGGTCAGGGGGCTGGGAGACCCAGTACTTC. Translation gives CASHRSGGWETQYF.

This clone was observed a few times. This sequence may be a read error, since a much larger clone differs from it by one base. The rearrangement joins TRBV4-1 to TRBJ2-6, with TRBD2 as a possible D gene (6 bases). Trimming removed 0 bases from V and 2 bases from J, with 11 bases in between. This CDR3 spans 17 amino acids. Germline assignment: CDR1 MGHRA and CDR2 YSYEKL. CDR3 residues: CASSQDSGGTGANVLTF. CDR3 bases: TGCGCCAGCAGCCAAGATAGTGGGGGGACTGGGGCCAACGTCCTGACTTTC.

The chain joins TRBV5-6 to TRBJ2-7; a possible D gene is TRBD1 (5 bases). V lost 2 bases and J lost 6, with 9 bases in between. Germline V CDR1 and CDR2: SGHDT, YYEEEE. The CDR3 sequence is 12 residues long. In DNA form, the CDR3 reads TGTGCCAGCAGCTTTGGGGCCGGCGAGCAGTACTTC. It codes for CASSFGAGEQYF.